The 17 T cell receptor beta chains below all came from one sample that was sequenced in a study of technical replicates of blood from a handful of donors. The table came from immunoSEQ multiplex PCR; TCRdb's copy has only in-frame clones and leaves some out. There are some 56,000 clones in the sample; just under 95% occur only once, and roughly 4.2% lies in the top ten. Sequenced: PBMCs. The receptors here all came from a human donor in good health. Some clones in this sample may be carry-over from other donors' samples.

This clone has a single count. The V and J genes are TRBV9 and TRBJ2-1, with 11 nucleotides matching TRBD2. The germline gives CDR1 SGDLS, CDR2 YYNGEE. The CDR3 totals 16 residues. V was clipped by 4 bases and J by 5 bases; unmatched bases: 8. The CDR3 is CASSTPSGGTHNEQFF. CDR3 DNA sequence: TGTGCCAGCAGCACTCCTAGCGGGGGGACTCACAATGAGCAGTTCTTC.

The V and J genes are TRBV11-1 and TRBJ2-5; 13 nucleotides match TRBD2. CDR1 is SGHAT and CDR2 is FQDESV in the germline V gene (reference sequence). Losses at the gene ends were 5 bases for V and 5 bases for J; bases not matched to a gene: 5. There are 15 residues in the CDR3. The CDR3 DNA follows: TGTGCCAGCAGCCTGGGACTAGCGGGAATTGAGACCCAGTACTTC. Translating it yields CASSLGLAGIETQYF.

This chain uses TRBV10-2 with TRBJ1-1; possible D gene TRBD1, 5 bases. The CDR3 length is 15 residues. The germline V gene encodes CDR1 WSHSY and CDR2 SAAADI. V gave up 7 bases and J gave up 3 bases, with 18 bases separating them. The CDR3 loop is CASKTLIQGDTEAFF. The DNA of the CDR3 is TGCGCCAGCAAAACCCTGATCCAAGGGGACACTGAAGCTTTCTTT.

The chain has TRBV4-3 and TRBJ2-1; TRBD2 might be the D (6 bases). The CDR3 is made up of 17 amino acids. V was cut by 1 base and J by 0 bases, with 13 bases left in between. Germline CDR1 LGHNA, CDR2 YSLEER. This CDR3 is CASSQGEERPSYNEQFF. In DNA form, the CDR3 reads TGCGCCAGCAGCCAAGGGGAGGAGAGACCCTCCTACAATGAGCAGTTCTTC.

The CDR3 spells CASSVVGETYNEQFF. The CDR3 DNA is TGTGCCAGCAGCGTAGTGGGAGAGACTTACAATGAGCAGTTCTTC. The rearrangement joins TRBV9 to TRBJ2-1, with D tentatively TRBD2 (5 bases). The V end was cut by 0 bases, the J end by 4 bases, with 11 bases between. This CDR3 has 15 amino acids. From germline, CDR1 is SGDLS and CDR2 YYNGEE.

The chain couples TRBV4-1 to TRBJ2-7; 8 bases line up with TRBD2. The CDR3 extends over 16 amino acids. V trimming: 4 bases; J trimming: 5 bases; junction bases outside the gene matches: 13. Germline V CDR1 and CDR2: MGHRA, YSYEKL. The CDR3 DNA reads TGCGCCAGCAGCCCCCAGTGGGCGGGAGGAGTTCACGAGCAGTACTTC. Protein sequence: CASSPQWAGGVHEQYF.

The chain employs TRBV10-3 and TRBJ1-1, with 7 bases fitting TRBD1. Germline lookup yields CDR1 ENHRY and CDR2 SYGVKD. The trim removed 3 bases at V and 4 bases at J, leaving 5 bases unmatched. This CDR3 is 14 amino acids long. In DNA, the CDR3 is TGTGCCATCAGTGAAGGGCAGGGGGGCACTGAAGCTTTCTTT. It is translated as CAISEGQGGTEAFF.

The rearrangement joins TRBV9 to TRBJ2-3; 12 nucleotides match TRBD2. V was pared by 0 bases and J by 7 bases, with 6 bases of the junction left unmatched. The length of the CDR3 is 16 residues. Germline CDR1 and CDR2: SGDLS and YYNGEE. The CDR3 DNA is TGTGCCAGCAGCGTAGAAGGACTAGCGGGGACAAATACGCAGTATTTT. Protein product: CASSVEGLAGTNTQYF.

This rearrangement joins TRBV6-1 to TRBJ2-5, with 8 bases aligning to TRBD2. The V and J ends lost 5 bases and 3 bases, in that order; junction bases with no gene match: 2. Germline lookup yields CDR1 MNHNS and CDR2 SASEGT. The length of the CDR3 is 13 residues. Here the CDR3 DNA reads TGTGCCAGCAGTTTTAGCGGGGAAGAGACCCAGTACTTC. This translates into CASSFSGEETQYF.

The rearrangement links TRBV7-9 to TRBJ1-6; 7 bases are shared with TRBD1. This CDR3 has 15 amino acids. Germline V gene sequence: CDR1 SEHNR, CDR2 FQNEAQ (reference sequence). V lost 4 bases, J lost 4 bases, and 4 bases stayed unmatched. In DNA, the CDR3 is TGTGCCAGCAGCTGGGACAGCCCGTATAATTCACCCCTCCACTTT. Protein: CASSWDSPYNSPLHF.

The J gene is TRBJ2-1, the V gene TRBV28, with D maybe TRBD1 (5 bases). The CDR3 sequence is 14 residues long. With 7 bases removed from V and 6 bases from J, the gap between germline ends came to 16 bases. Germline-derived CDR1 and CDR2 are MDHEN and SYDVKM. This CDR3 is CASTFGQGSNEQFF. CDR3 nucleotides: TGTGCCAGCACCTTCGGGCAGGGTAGCAATGAGCAGTTCTTC.

A single count supports this clone. This rearrangement joins TRBV28 to TRBJ2-5; 12 bases are shared with TRBD1. The ends lost 4 bases at V and 4 bases at J; junction bases unmatched: 4. Per the germline V gene, CDR1 is MDHEN and CDR2 is SYDVKM. The CDR3 is 15 amino acids. The CDR3 protein is CASSSGTGGAETQYF. DNA for the CDR3: TGTGCCAGCAGTTCAGGGACAGGGGGCGCAGAGACCCAGTACTTC. Together with reference TRBV28 and TRBJ2-5, the CDR3 gives the full variable domain: DVKVTQSSRYLVKRTGEKVFLECVQDMDHENMFWYRQDPGLGLRLIYFSYDVKMKEKGDIPEGYSVSREKKERFSLILESASTNQTSMYLCASSSGTGGAETQYFGPGTRLLVL.

V usage is TRBV7-8 and J usage is TRBJ1-5, with a possible D match to TRBD1 (6 bases). In germline, CDR1 is SGHVS, CDR2 FQNEAQ. The CDR3 has 16 residues. V lost 6 bases and J lost 2, with 17 bases in between. The CDR3 DNA sequence: TGTGCCAGCAGTCGAGGGACAAACTTTGGCAATCAGCCCCAGCATTTT. This codes for CASSRGTNFGNQPQHF.

The sample holds one count of this clone. The rearrangement links TRBV4-1 to TRBJ2-3; D may be TRBD2 (5 bases). The CDR3 length is 16 residues. The germline CDR1 and CDR2 sequences are MGHRA and YSYEKL. V gave up 0 bases and J gave up 4 bases, with 14 bases separating them. CDR3 in amino acids: CASSQEAAGLADTQYF. For the CDR3, the DNA is TGCGCCAGCAGCCAAGAAGCGGCGGGTCTAGCAGATACGCAGTATTTT.

This clone was recorded only once. The chain carries TRBV27 and TRBJ2-3; a weak D match, TRBD1 (5 bases). Germline loops: CDR1 MNHEY, CDR2 SMNVEV (reference sequence). This CDR3 is built from 14 residues. Trimming shortened V by 6 bases and J by 4 bases, and 14 bases separated the two germline ends. The CDR3 bases are TGTGCCAGCAGAGGGGTGGTTTGGTCAGATACGCAGTATTTT. It codes for CASRGVVWSDTQYF.

The V and J genes are TRBV6-5 and TRBJ1-5, with unresolved D. The V end lost 3 bases, the J end lost 0 bases, and 6 bases lay between the germline ends. CDR1 is MNHEY, CDR2 SVGAGI, per germline. The CDR3 runs 14 residues. The CDR3 DNA is TGTGCCAGCAGTTATCAGTATAGCAATCAGCCCCAGCATTTT. This encodes CASSYQYSNQPQHF.

The chain carries TRBV4-3 and TRBJ2-7; D is perhaps TRBD2 (5 bases). CDR3 size: 15 residues. Trimming left V 0 bases short and J 3 bases short, with 12 bases between. Per the germline V gene, CDR1 is LGHNA and CDR2 is YSLEER. The CDR3 DNA is TGCGCCAGCAGCCAAGATAATCCCGGGAACTACGAGCAGTACTTC. Its translation: CASSQDNPGNYEQYF.